The source of this T cell receptor (beta chain) is a study of cytomegalovirus exposure and HLA in healthy donors. Across the whole study: The 120 or so validation repertoires used a platform that matched the one used for the 600 to 750 first-cohort repertoires, as a later analysis reported.

The donors were part of the validation cohort, which consisted of under 150 subjects and was separate from the first cohort of 666 subjects. Clones were sequenced by immunoSEQ multiplex PCR, and TCRdb holds only the in-frame ones, with some missing. The sample yields about 150,000 clones, around nine tenths seen once. As for this clone: Its matching antigen is unknown.

Study-level points and caveats: The investigators catalogued 150 to 200 TCR beta chains as cytomegalovirus-associated. Rare TCR sequences dominated, though some public TCRs recurred in many donors.

Trimming at V came to 2 bases and at J to 4 bases, leaving 3 bases not matched to a gene. The CDR3 has 14 residues. Germline V CDR1 and CDR2: SGHTA, FQGNSA. V and J are TRBV7-2 and TRBJ2-3, with 7 bases lining up with TRBD2. Sequencing was carried out using PBMCs. This TCR came from a man younger than 35 in good health and CMV-seropositive. The CDR3 DNA follows: TGTGCCAGCAGCTTAAGCCTAGCGGCAGATACGCAGTATTTT. Its protein product is CASSLSLAADTQYF. Using reference TRBV7-2 and TRBJ2-3 for the parts outside the CDR3, the full variable domain is GAGVSQSPSNKVTEKGKDVELRCDPISGHTALYWYRQSLGQGLEFLIYFQGNSAPDKSGLPSDRFSAERTGGSVSTLTIQRTQQEDSAVYLCASSLSLAADTQYFGPGTRLTVL.